Given below is one T cell receptor beta chain in context. Per the study methods: Amplifying reference gene primers gave estimates of nucleated cell counts. Here immunoSEQ multiplex PCR was the method, and the copy in TCRdb shows in-frame clones only, minus some. The D gene and trimming were derived from the DNA, and the V and J assignments and clone size from that table. The table lists fewer than 150,000 clones, roughly 80% of them singletons. This entry is derived from a study of blood T cell repertoires in COVID-19. As for the study in general: Sites in the United States, Italy and Spain provided acute and convalescent COVID-19 samples. PBMCs, B-cell-depleted T cells, or T cells provided the cDNA or gDNA that made up the material.

The clonotype originates from a human donor in a cohort sampled during active COVID-19. Sequencing used peripheral blood.

As DNA, the CDR3 is TGTGCCAGCAGCTTAAAGGGCAGGGCAAACACTGAAGCTTTCTTT. Translated, it gives CASSLKGRANTEAFF. The chain couples TRBV7-2 to TRBJ1-1; weak D call: TRBD1 (5 bases). Germline V gene data show CDR1 as SGHTA and CDR2 as FQGNSA. The V and J ends lost 2 bases and 2 bases respectively, with 12 bases between them. The CDR3 is 15 amino acids.